This T cell receptor (beta chain) was recovered during a study of shared clonotypes between healthy human individuals. Study-level information: Donors had three CD4 naive, three CD4 memory, two CD8 naive and one CD8 memory plate apiece. Study-wide results and caveats: Deeper or shallower sequencing was expected to change how clonotypes are shared among donors. Clonotypes that were shared across a handful of donors made up about 4.5% of naive CD4 clonotypes.

On sorted subsets, replicate PCRs used 150 to 250 ng DNA, or 31,000 or so T cell genomes. Only in-frame clones appear in the TCRdb table, and some are missing; sequencing was by immunoSEQ multiplex PCR. The sample has some 700,000 clones, 90% seen once. With respect to this clone: Antigen unknown.

The receptor comes from a young man in good health. Some clones in this sample may be carry-over from other donors' samples. Sequencing used memory CD8+ T cells from PBMCs. The subset denotes: CD45RO+ cells pooled with CCR7-negative TemRA cells.

The DNA for the CDR3 is TGTGCCAGCAGCGTAAATTCCGGTGGTGAAAAACTGTTTTTT. This codes for CASSVNSGGEKLFF. This rearrangement joins TRBV9 to TRBJ1-4; unclear D gene. This CDR3 has 14 amino acids. V dropped 1 base and J dropped 7 bases, with 11 bases sitting between them. CDR1 and CDR2 from the germline V gene are SGDLS and YYNGEE.